These 10 T cell receptor beta chains were sequenced from one sample in a study of blood T cell repertoires in COVID-19. Profiled with immunoSEQ multiplex PCR; TCRdb holds only in-frame clones, not every one. In the table there are about 73,000 clones, around 79% of which are singletons. Sequenced material: peripheral blood. Receptors were obtained from a man between 60 and 75 years old with acute or convalescent COVID-19.

The table lists this clone with a count of one. The chain is built from TRBV7-2 and TRBJ1-2; 7 positions match TRBD1. The CDR3 is 13 residues long. V was clipped by 2 bases and J by 8 bases; unmatched bases: 5. CDR1 and CDR2 from the germline V gene are SGHTA and FQGNSA. CDR3 nucleotides: TGTGCCAGCAGCTTAAGTACAGGGGACGGCTACACCTTC. Translated, it gives CASSLSTGDGYTF.

This chain uses TRBV30 with TRBJ2-7; perhaps TRBD2 as D (6 bases). Germline assignment: CDR1 GTSNPN and CDR2 SVGIG (reference sequence). Trimming shortened V by 5 bases and J by 4 bases, and 12 bases separated the two germline ends. CDR3 length: 12 residues. CDR3 in amino acids: CAWLLAPYEQYF. DNA for the CDR3: TGTGCCTGGCTACTAGCTCCATACGAGCAGTACTTC.

V is TRBV11-1 and J is TRBJ1-4; TRBD1 agrees at 7 bases. The J segment lost 3 bases and the V segment lost 5 bases, leaving 3 bases of the junction unmatched. CDR1 and CDR2 from the germline V gene are SGHAT and FQDESV (reference sequence). This CDR3 contains 14 residues. CDR3 amino acids: CASSVDRPNEKLFF. The CDR3 nucleotides are TGTGCCAGCAGCGTGGACAGGCCTAATGAAAAACTGTTTTTT.

The chain combines TRBV5-6 with TRBJ1-1; 7 nucleotides align to TRBD1. This CDR3 is 15 amino acids long. V dropped 2 bases and J dropped 2; count of bases not matched to a gene: 6. Germline V gene lookup returns CDR1 SGHDT and CDR2 YYEEEE. CDR3 sequence: CASSFSGTANTEAFF. CDR3 sequence (DNA): TGTGCCAGCAGCTTTTCCGGGACAGCAAACACTGAAGCTTTCTTT. The full variable domain, in which reference TRBV5-6 and TRBJ1-1 provide the parts outside the CDR3, is DAGVTQSPTHLIKTRGQQVTLRCSPKSGHDTVSWYQQALGQGPQFIFQYYEEEERQRGNFPDRFSGHQFPNYSSELNVNALLLGDSALYLCASSFSGTANTEAFFGQGTRLTVV.

The chain links TRBV7-9 to TRBJ2-2; 9 positions match TRBD1. The CDR3 has 15 amino acids. Germline V gene sequence: CDR1 SEHNR, CDR2 FQNEAQ (reference sequence). V shed 4 bases, J shed 5 bases, and the junction held 5 bases outside the gene matches. This chain's CDR3 is CASSSRDRDTGELFF. The CDR3 coding sequence is TGTGCCAGCAGCTCCCGGGACAGGGATACCGGGGAGCTGTTTTTT.

V usage is TRBV9 and J usage is TRBJ2-3; D possibly corresponds to TRBD1 (6 bases). Germline lookup yields CDR1 SGDLS and CDR2 YYNGEE. The length of the CDR3 is 16 residues. Trimming cost V 3 bases and J 6 bases, with 20 bases left between them. The CDR3 DNA is TGTGCCAGCAGCGAGGCGACAGGAGGCGGATGGGATACGCAGTATTTT. Translating gives CASSEATGGGWDTQYF.

V is TRBV19 and J is TRBJ2-1; TRBD2 agrees at 15 bases. This CDR3 has 20 amino acids. V shed 6 bases, J shed 0 bases, and the junction held 12 bases outside the gene matches. Germline values: CDR1 LNHDA, CDR2 SQIVND (reference sequence). The chain's CDR3 is CASRRRIGLAGGSSYNEQFF. The CDR3 DNA follows: TGTGCCAGTAGACGACGGATAGGACTAGCGGGGGGGAGCTCCTACAATGAGCAGTTCTTC.

This rearrangement joins TRBV9 to TRBJ2-5; perhaps TRBD1 as D (5 bases). The CDR3 length is 15 residues. CDR1 SGDLS and CDR2 YYNGEE come from the germline V gene. Trimming took off 0 bases at V and 5 bases at J, with 14 bases between the two ends. The DNA of the CDR3 is TGTGCCAGCAGCGTAGGGGGCCGTTTGGGGGAGACCCAGTACTTC. Protein product: CASSVGGRLGETQYF.

The chain combines TRBV5-4 with TRBJ2-1, with 8 nucleotides matching TRBD1. V lost 4 bases to trimming and J lost 5 bases; unmatched junction nucleotides: 2. Germline V gives CDR1 SGHNT, CDR2 YYREEE (reference sequence). This CDR3 comprises 13 residues. Written as DNA, the CDR3 is TGTGCCAGCAGCCCGGACAGGGACAATGAGCAGTTCTTC. Its translation: CASSPDRDNEQFF.

This chain joins TRBV3-1 (or the pseudogene TRBV3-2) and TRBJ2-4, with TRBD1 matching over 8 bases. Germline-derived CDR1 and CDR2 are LGHDT and YNNKEL (reference sequence). Germline trimming cut 3 bases from V and 0 bases from J; bases unmatched to any gene: 7. The CDR3 is 17 amino acids. The CDR3 bases are TGTGCCAGCAGCCATAGCGGACAGGGCCTAGCCAAAAACATTCAGTACTTC. It specifies CASSHSGQGLAKNIQYF.